This TCR beta chain appears in the sequencing data of a study of T cells in Graves' hyperthyroidism and ophthalmopathy. Study-wide points: Expanded thyroid clonotypes (above 0.001) were mostly also found in blood.

This clonotype occurred many times. Its matching antigen is unknown. This CDR3 is built from 13 residues. Trimming stripped 2 bases from V and 9 bases from J, with 14 bases between. Germline CDR1 is SGHDT and CDR2 is YYEEEE. Amplified regions were TCR beta CDR3 sequences from RNA transcripts. During a first-round RT-PCR of the TCR CDR3, the HTBI primer set was used. Via MiXCR, TCRdb re-called the multiplex PCR reads, giving one row per CDR3 protein. This sample yields some 770,000 distinct CDR3 sequences, of which about 16% are seen a single time; around 7.7% belongs to the top ten. The J gene is TRBJ1-1, the V gene TRBV5-6; possibly TRBD1 for D (5 bases). Input material: blood. This TCR was recovered from a young man with Graves' hyperthyroidism. Written as DNA, the CDR3 is TGTGCCAGCAGCTTCCGAGAGGGGCGAAAAGCTTTCTTT. It translates to CASSFREGRKAFF. The variable domain in full, completed from reference TRBV5-6 and TRBJ1-1, reads DAGVTQSPTHLIKTRGQQVTLRCSPKSGHDTVSWYQQALGQGPQFIFQYYEEEERQRGNFPDRFSGHQFPNYSSELNVNALLLGDSALYLCASSFREGRKAFFGQGTRLTVV.